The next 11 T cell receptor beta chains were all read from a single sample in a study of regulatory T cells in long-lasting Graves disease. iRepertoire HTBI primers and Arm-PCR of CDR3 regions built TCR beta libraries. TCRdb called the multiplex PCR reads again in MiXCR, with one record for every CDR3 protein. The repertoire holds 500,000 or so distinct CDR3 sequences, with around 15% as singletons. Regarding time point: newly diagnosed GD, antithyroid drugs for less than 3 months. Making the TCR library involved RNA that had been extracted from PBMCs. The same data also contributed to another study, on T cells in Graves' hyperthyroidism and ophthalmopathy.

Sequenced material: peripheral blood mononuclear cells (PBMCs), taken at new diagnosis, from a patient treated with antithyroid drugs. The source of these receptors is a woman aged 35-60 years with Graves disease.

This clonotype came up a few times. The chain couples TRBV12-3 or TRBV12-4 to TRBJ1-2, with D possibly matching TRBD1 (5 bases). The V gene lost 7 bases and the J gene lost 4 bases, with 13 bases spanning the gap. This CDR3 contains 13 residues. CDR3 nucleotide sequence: TGTGCCAGCAACTCCGGGACTCCCTATGGCTACACCTTC. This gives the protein CASNSGTPYGYTF.

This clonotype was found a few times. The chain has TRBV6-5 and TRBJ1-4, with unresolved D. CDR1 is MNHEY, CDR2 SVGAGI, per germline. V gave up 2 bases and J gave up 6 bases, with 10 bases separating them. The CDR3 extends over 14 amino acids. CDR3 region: CASSYTGVDEKLFF. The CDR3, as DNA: TGTGCCAGCAGTTACACTGGCGTTGATGAAAAACTGTTTTTT.

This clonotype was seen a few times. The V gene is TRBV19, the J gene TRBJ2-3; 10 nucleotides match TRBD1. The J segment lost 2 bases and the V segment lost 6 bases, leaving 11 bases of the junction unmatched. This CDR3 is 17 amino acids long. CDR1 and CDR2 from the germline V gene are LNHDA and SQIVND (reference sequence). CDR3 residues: CASRNRPGQGITDTQYF. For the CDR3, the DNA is TGTGCCAGTAGGAATAGGCCGGGACAGGGGATCACAGATACGCAGTATTTT.

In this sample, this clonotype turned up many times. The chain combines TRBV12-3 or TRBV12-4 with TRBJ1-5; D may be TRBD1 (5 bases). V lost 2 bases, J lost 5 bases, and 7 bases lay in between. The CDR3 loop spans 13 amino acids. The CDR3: CASSLQGYQPQHF. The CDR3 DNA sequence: TGTGCCAGCAGTTTACAGGGATATCAGCCCCAGCATTTT.

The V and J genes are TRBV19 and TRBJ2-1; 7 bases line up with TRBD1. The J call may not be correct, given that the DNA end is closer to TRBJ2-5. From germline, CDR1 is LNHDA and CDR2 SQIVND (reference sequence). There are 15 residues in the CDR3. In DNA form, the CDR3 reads TGTGCCAGTAGTATAGAAAAGGGACAGCAAGAGACCCAGTACTTC. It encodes CASSIEKGQQETQYF.

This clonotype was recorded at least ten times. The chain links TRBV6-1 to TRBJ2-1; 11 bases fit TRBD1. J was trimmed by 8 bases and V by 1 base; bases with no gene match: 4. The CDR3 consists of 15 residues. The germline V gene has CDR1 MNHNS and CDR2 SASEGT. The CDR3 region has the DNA TGTGCCAGCAGTGAAGTTGGACAGGGGGCCGATGAGCAGTTCTTC. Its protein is CASSEVGQGADEQFF.

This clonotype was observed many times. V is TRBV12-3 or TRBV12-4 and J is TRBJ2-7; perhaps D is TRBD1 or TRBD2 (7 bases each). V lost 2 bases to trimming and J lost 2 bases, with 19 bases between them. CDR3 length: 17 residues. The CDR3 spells CASSLTQGGARTYEQYF. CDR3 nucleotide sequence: TGTGCCAGCAGTTTAACGCAGGGGGGGGCCCGAACCTACGAGCAGTACTTC.

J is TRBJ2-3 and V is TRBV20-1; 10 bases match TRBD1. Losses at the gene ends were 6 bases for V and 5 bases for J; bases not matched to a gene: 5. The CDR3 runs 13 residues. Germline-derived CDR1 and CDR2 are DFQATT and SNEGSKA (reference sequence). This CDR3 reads CSAWTGGVDTQYF. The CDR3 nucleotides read TGCAGTGCCTGGACAGGGGGGGTAGATACGCAGTATTTT.

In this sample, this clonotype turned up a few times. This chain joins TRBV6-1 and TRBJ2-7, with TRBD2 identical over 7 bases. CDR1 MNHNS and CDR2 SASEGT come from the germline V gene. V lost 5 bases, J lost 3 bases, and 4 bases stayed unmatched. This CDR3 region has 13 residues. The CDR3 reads CASSLKRGYEQYF. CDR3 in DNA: TGTGCCAGCAGTCTCAAGCGGGGCTACGAGCAGTACTTC.

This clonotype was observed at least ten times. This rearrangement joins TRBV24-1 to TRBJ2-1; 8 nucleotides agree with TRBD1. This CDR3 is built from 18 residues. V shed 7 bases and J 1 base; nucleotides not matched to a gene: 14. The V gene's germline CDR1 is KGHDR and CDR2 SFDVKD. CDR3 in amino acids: CATRSGTGVIGSYNEQFF. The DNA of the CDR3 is TGTGCCACCAGATCCGGGACAGGAGTGATAGGGTCCTACAATGAGCAGTTCTTC.

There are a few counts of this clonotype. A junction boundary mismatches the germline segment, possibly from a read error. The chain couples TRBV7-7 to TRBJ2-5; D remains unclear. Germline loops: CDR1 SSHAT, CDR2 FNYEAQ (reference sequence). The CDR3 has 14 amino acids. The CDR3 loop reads CASSLKAGQETQYF. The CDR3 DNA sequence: TGTGCTAGCAGCTTAAAGGCCGGCCAAGAGACCCAGTACTTC. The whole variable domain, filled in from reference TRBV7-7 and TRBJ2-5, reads GAGVSQSPRYKVTKRGQDVTLRCDPISSHATLYWYQQALGQGPEFLTYFNYEAQPDKSGLPSDRFSAERPEGSISTLTIQRTEQRDSAMYRCASSLKAGQETQYFGPGTRLLVL.